This T cell receptor (beta chain) was observed in a study of response to subunit inactivated influenza vaccine. As concerns this clonotype: What it binds is unknown.

Study-wide results and limits: After each seasonal influenza vaccination, few new T cells are recruited, the authors suggested.

The V and J ends lost 2 bases and 9 bases, in that order; junction bases with no gene match: 5. Per germline, CDR1 MNHEY and CDR2 SMNVEV (reference sequence). The CDR3 runs to 13 residues. TCRdb passed the RT-PCR reads through MiXCR, listing each CDR3 protein once. The sample carries about 580,000 distinct CDR3 sequences, 12% to 15% recorded once. The rearrangement joins TRBV27 to TRBJ2-7, with 9 bases aligning to TRBD1. The specimen comprised PBMCs from blood, sampled 12 days after vaccination. This clonotype was obtained from a man between 50 and 59 years old who received an inactivated influenza vaccine. The CDR3 loop reads CASSLRGQGVQYF. CDR3 in DNA: TGTGCCAGCAGTTTACGGGGACAGGGTGTGCAGTACTTC.